This TCR beta chain appears in the sequencing data of a study of cytomegalovirus exposure and HLA in healthy donors. Findings of the study overall: Investigators reported 150 to 200 TCR beta chains as tied to cytomegalovirus. The classifier, whose performance was assessed in both the original and validation cohorts, reportedly diagnosed cytomegalovirus status with high specificity and sensitivity. Most TCRs appeared rarely, but some public TCRs recurred in many donors. A subsequent analysis found that TCR clusters from the first cohort also tended to co-occur in the roughly 120 validation repertoires, with less than 95% of cluster scores above 0.

Concerning this clone itself: Its antigen is still unknown.

The CDR3 length is 16 residues. CDR1 is SGHTA, CDR2 FQGNSA, per germline. V shed 5 bases, J shed 6 bases, and the junction held 11 bases outside the gene matches. The repertoire was sequenced with immunoSEQ multiplex PCR; TCRdb's copy has only in-frame clones and lacks some. The sample lists about 250,000 clones; approximately 87% were seen once. The TCR comes from a man in his late teens or twenties in good health and CMV-seronegative. The chain joins TRBV7-2 to TRBJ1-2; 11 positions match TRBD1. The sample comprised PBMCs. Here the CDR3 reads CASSPRTRTGGNGYTF. The CDR3 region has the DNA TGTGCCAGCAGCCCAAGAACCAGGACAGGGGGCAATGGCTACACCTTC.